Here is one T cell receptor (beta chain) with its context. These data come from a study of blood T cell repertoires in COVID-19. Background on the study: The United States, Italy and Spain provided the acute and convalescent COVID-19 samples. In each case, the material was cDNA or gDNA derived from T cells, B-cell-depleted T cells, or PBMCs.

Assay: immunoSEQ multiplex PCR; the TCRdb copy retains only in-frame clones and omits some. This repertoire shows about 170,000 clones, approximately 91% found once; its top ten account for roughly 5%. Sequenced sample: peripheral blood. This TCR came from a man aged 18 to 29 with COVID-19, enrolled during active disease.

The CDR3 here is CATSGDRVETDTQYF. CDR3 DNA: TGTGCCACCAGCGGGGACAGGGTAGAGACAGATACGCAGTATTTT. The chain joins TRBV15 to TRBJ2-3; 9 bases agree with TRBD1. The V gene's germline CDR1 is LNHNV and CDR2 YYDKDF (reference sequence). V lost 5 bases, J lost 3 bases, and 6 bases stayed unmatched. This CDR3 has 15 amino acids.